These 30 T cell receptor beta chains share one sample of origin, sequenced in a study of vaccination effects on CD4 cells after COVID-19. These receptors are not linked to any known antigen. Prior to sequencing, the ViraFEST assay stimulated PBMC with viral peptide pools, which expanded the antigen-specific CD4+ T cells. Upon completion of about eleven days in culture, CD4+ T cells were isolated. Vaccine recipients had no previous SARS-CoV-2 infection; their nucleocapsid antibodies were negative. TCRdb's table, derived via immunoSEQ multiplex PCR, lists solely in-frame clones and lacks some. The top ten hold more than 13% of the sample, which has more than 35,000 clones, around 66% seen once. The sequencing used CD4+ T cells from PBMCs cultured with HCoV-OC43 spike peptides, collected before COVID-19 vaccination. As to subset: HCoV-OC43 spike overlapping peptide pool stimulation. The source is a human donor who received a COVID-19 vaccine.

This rearrangement joins TRBV15 to TRBJ2-5; D possibly corresponds to TRBD2 (5 bases). V was pared by 0 bases and J by 1 base, with 12 bases between. Germline V gives CDR1 LNHNV, CDR2 YYDKDF (reference sequence). The CDR3 loop spans 16 amino acids. The CDR3 here is CATSRDEGLGQETQYF. In DNA form, the CDR3 reads TGTGCCACCAGCAGAGATGAAGGACTTGGCCAAGAGACCCAGTACTTC.

The V gene is TRBV11-2, the J gene TRBJ2-2; possibly TRBD1 for D (6 bases). Trimming pared 1 base from V and 6 bases from J, leaving 15 bases between. CDR1 SGHAT and CDR2 FQNNGV come from the germline V gene. CDR3 length: 16 amino acids. CDR3 nucleotides: TGTGCCAGCAGCTTAGGGTCAGGGGTAGTAGCCGGGGAGCTGTTTTTT. This gives the protein CASSLGSGVVAGELFF.

The chain combines TRBV19 with TRBJ1-2; 7 bases match TRBD1. V gave up 6 bases and J gave up 4 bases; unmatched junction bases: 8. The CDR3 is 14 residues long. The germline gives CDR1 LNHDA, CDR2 SQIVND (reference sequence). CDR3 DNA sequence: TGTGCCAGTAGGGGACAGTACCCAGTCTATGGCTACACCTTC. Its translation: CASRGQYPVYGYTF.

The chain has TRBV19 and TRBJ2-3, with 7 bases matching TRBD1. Germline V gene sequence: CDR1 LNHDA, CDR2 SQIVND (reference sequence). The CDR3 extends over 15 amino acids. With 6 bases clipped from V and 2 bases from J, the junction kept 8 bases outside the gene matches. The DNA for the CDR3 is TGTGCCAGTAGAGATTCGGGACAGAACACAGATACGCAGTATTTT. Its translation: CASRDSGQNTDTQYF. The full variable domain, rest sourced from reference TRBV19 and TRBJ2-3, is DGGITQSPKYLFRKEGQNVTLSCEQNLNHDAMYWYRQDPGQGLRLIYYSQIVNDFQKGDIAEGYSVSREKKESFPLTVTSAQKNPTAFYLCASRDSGQNTDTQYFGPGTRLTVL.

The table lists this clone with a count of one. V and J are TRBV6-5 and TRBJ1-5; D unclear. This CDR3 spans 11 amino acids. Deletions cut 6 bases from V and 6 bases from J, with 6 bases between. Germline V gene sequence: CDR1 MNHEY, CDR2 SVGAGI. The CDR3 region has the DNA TGTGCCAGCAGGGAGGGTCAGCCCCAGCATTTT. Its protein product is CASREGQPQHF.

This chain links TRBV5-1 with TRBJ1-5; TRBD1 might be the D (5 bases). The length of the CDR3 is 14 residues. V lost 0 bases and J lost 6, with 10 bases in between. Germline lookup yields CDR1 SGHRS and CDR2 YFSETQ. The CDR3 reads CASSLGGSGQPQHF. Here the CDR3 DNA reads TGCGCCAGCAGCTTGGGGGGCTCGGGTCAGCCCCAGCATTTT.

This rearrangement joins TRBV12-3 or TRBV12-4 to TRBJ1-2; no definite D call. Trimming left V 1 base short and J 2 bases short, with 2 bases between. This CDR3 comprises 12 residues. Written as DNA, the CDR3 is TGTGCCAGCAGTTTAGACAACTATGGCTACACCTTC. It translates to CASSLDNYGYTF.

The CDR3 sequence: CASSSSSGATTDTQYF. For the CDR3, the DNA is TGCGCCAGCAGCTCCTCTAGCGGGGCGACCACAGATACGCAGTATTTT. This sequence joins TRBV5-1 and TRBJ2-3; 9 positions match TRBD2. The CDR3 sequence is 16 residues long. CDR1 SGHRS and CDR2 YFSETQ come from the germline V gene. V lost 3 bases and J lost 2; bases outside the gene matches: 7.

The chain uses TRBV7-2 and TRBJ2-1, with 7 bases lining up with TRBD1. CDR3 length: 12 residues. Germline CDR1 and CDR2: SGHTA and FQGNSA. After removal of 6 bases from V and 10 bases from J, the junction contained 6 bases not matched to a gene. The CDR3 coding sequence is TGTGCCAGCAGTCCAGGACAGGCCGAGCAGTTCTTC. It specifies CASSPGQAEQFF.

The chain carries TRBV6-5 and TRBJ2-2; 8 nucleotides agree with TRBD2. J was trimmed by 6 bases and V by 2 bases; bases with no gene match: 8. CDR3 length: 16 amino acids. Per germline, CDR1 MNHEY and CDR2 SVGAGI. The CDR3 DNA is TGTGCCAGCAGTTACGTCCCCGGGAGGGCCCCCGGGGAGCTGTTTTTT. It encodes CASSYVPGRAPGELFF.

This clone was seen only a few times. The chain carries TRBV2 and TRBJ2-5; D not resolved. V lost 7 bases and J 4 bases, leaving 7 bases between the germline ends. Germline loops: CDR1 SNHLY, CDR2 FYNNEI. The CDR3 runs to 11 residues. The CDR3 is CASKAAETQYF. CDR3 bases: TGTGCCAGCAAGGCAGCAGAGACCCAGTACTTC.

The chain is built from TRBV6-5 and TRBJ1-6; D is possibly TRBD1 (5 bases). Germline V gene lookup returns CDR1 MNHEY and CDR2 SVGAGI. This CDR3 region has 14 residues. Trimming left V 10 bases short and J 7 bases short, with 17 bases between. In nucleotides, the CDR3 is TGTGCCACCACGAAAGAGACAGAAAATTCACCCCTCCACTTT. Translating gives CATTKETENSPLHF.

This clone showed up just a few times. The chain combines TRBV5-1 with TRBJ2-3, with 11 nucleotides matching TRBD2. From germline, CDR1 is SGHRS and CDR2 YFSETQ. Trimming cost V 0 bases and J 6 bases; bases outside gene matches: 9. This CDR3 has 17 amino acids. The CDR3 sequence is CASSLAGSGGAPDTQYF. Written as DNA, the CDR3 is TGCGCCAGCAGCTTGGCTGGTAGCGGGGGGGCCCCCGATACGCAGTATTTT.

The chain carries TRBV7-9 and TRBJ2-1; 12 bases map to TRBD2. CDR3 length: 16 residues. Losses at the gene ends were 3 bases for V and 4 bases for J; bases not matched to a gene: 4. The germline V gene has CDR1 SEHNR and CDR2 FQNEAQ (reference sequence). This CDR3 is CASSFQLAGGYNEQFF. DNA of the CDR3: TGTGCCAGCAGCTTCCAACTAGCGGGAGGATACAATGAGCAGTTCTTC.

This chain links TRBV7-9 with TRBJ2-1, with 13 bases lining up with TRBD2. CDR3 size: 15 residues. The V gene end was trimmed by 4 bases and the J gene end by 10 bases; junction bases not matched to a gene: 7. Germline V lookup: CDR1 SEHNR, CDR2 FQNEAQ (reference sequence). Written as DNA, the CDR3 is TGTGCCAGCAGCTCCAGACTAGCGGGAGGTTGGGAGCAGTTCTTC. It specifies CASSSRLAGGWEQFF.

This clone was counted once. This rearrangement joins TRBV12-3 or TRBV12-4 to TRBJ1-1; D unresolved. The germline V and J ends were trimmed by 3 bases and 8 bases, with 7 bases remaining between them. The CDR3 contains 11 residues. The CDR3 coding sequence is TGTGCCAGCAGTTTCGGGCAAGAAGCTTTCTTT. Amino acid sequence: CASSFGQEAFF.

The genes are TRBV5-5 and TRBJ2-1; D gene unclear. V was shortened by 4 bases and J by 5 bases, with 16 bases between the two germline ends. The CDR3 covers 15 residues. Germline V lookup: CDR1 SGHKS, CDR2 YYEKEE (reference sequence). CDR3 in amino acids: CASSLPIRTNNEQFF. Here the CDR3 DNA reads TGTGCCAGCAGCCTACCAATCAGAACGAACAATGAGCAGTTCTTC.

The chain links TRBV6-4 to TRBJ1-5, with D maybe TRBD1 (5 bases). This CDR3 has 14 amino acids. Germline V gives CDR1 MRHNA, CDR2 SNTAGT. V lost 0 bases and J lost 2, with 5 bases in between. CDR3 DNA sequence: TGTGCCAGCAGTGACTCAGGGGGCAATCAGCCCCAGCATTTT. Protein sequence: CASSDSGGNQPQHF.

The chain has TRBV6-6 and TRBJ1-1; D is possibly TRBD1 (5 bases). The V and J ends lost 10 bases and 3 bases respectively, with 15 bases between them. The CDR3 has 13 residues. Germline V gene sequence: CDR1 MNHNY, CDR2 SVGAGI (reference sequence). Here the CDR3 reads CATRWGRDTEAFF. The CDR3 DNA reads TGTGCCACCAGGTGGGGCAGAGACACTGAAGCTTTCTTT.

This rearrangement joins TRBV6-1 to TRBJ1-3; D gene ambiguous. The CDR3 spans 16 residues. With 0 bases removed from V and 3 bases from J, the gap between germline ends came to 12 bases. Germline V lookup: CDR1 MNHNS, CDR2 SASEGT. For the CDR3, the DNA is TGTGCCAGCAGTGAAGCGCTGGCCACAAGTGGAAACACCATATATTTT. It codes for CASSEALATSGNTIYF.

V and J are TRBV18 and TRBJ1-1; 7 positions agree with TRBD1. Germline V gene sequence: CDR1 KGHSH, CDR2 LQKENI. The V and J ends lost 5 bases and 7 bases, in that order; junction bases with no gene match: 7. The CDR3 is 13 residues long. The CDR3 spells CASSSGTEIEAFF. DNA of the CDR3: TGTGCCAGCTCATCCGGGACAGAGATTGAAGCTTTCTTT.

The chain carries TRBV18 and TRBJ2-7; a weak D match, TRBD2 (6 bases). Trimming shortened V by 3 bases and J by 3 bases, and 9 bases separated the two germline ends. Looked up from germline, CDR1 is KGHSH and CDR2 is LQKENI. The CDR3 spans 13 residues. The CDR3 sequence is CASSPAGNYEQYF. Here the CDR3 DNA reads TGTGCCAGCTCACCCGCGGGAAACTACGAGCAGTACTTC.

This clone occurred a few times. V usage is TRBV5-1 and J usage is TRBJ2-3; TRBD2 agrees at 8 bases. Germline lookup yields CDR1 SGHRS and CDR2 YFSETQ. V shed 4 bases and J 1 base; nucleotides not matched to a gene: 2. The CDR3 spans 14 residues. The DNA of the CDR3 is TGCGCCAGCAGCCAGACTAGCGGCACAGATACGCAGTATTTT. Protein product: CASSQTSGTDTQYF.

In this sample, this clone turned up once. The chain uses TRBV4-1 and TRBJ1-2; D may be TRBD1 (5 bases). Germline CDR1 MGHRA, CDR2 YSYEKL. This CDR3 comprises 14 residues. V dropped 1 base and J dropped 4 bases, with 10 bases sitting between them. CDR3 region: CASSQVGGTYGYTF. The CDR3 DNA is TGCGCCAGCAGCCAAGTGGGGGGGACCTATGGCTACACCTTC.

In its sample, this clone was seen a few times. The chain joins TRBV5-1 to TRBJ2-6; a weak D match, TRBD2 (5 bases). CDR3 size: 16 residues. Germline CDR1 and CDR2: SGHRS and YFSETQ. V was cut by 0 bases and J by 0 bases, with 7 bases left in between. The CDR3 DNA follows: TGCGCCAGCAGCTTGGGAGGGAGCTCTGGGGCCAACGTCCTGACTTTC. Protein sequence: CASSLGGSSGANVLTF.

This chain uses TRBV12-2 with TRBJ2-7; no check of the table's D call, TRBD1, against the DNA was made. TRBV12-2 is a pseudogene. This CDR3 has 13 amino acids. In DNA form, the CDR3 reads TGTGCAAGTCGCAATGGACAATCCTACGAGCAGTACTTC. Its protein is CASRNGQSYEQYF.

The chain joins TRBV10-2 to TRBJ1-2; D is possibly TRBD1 (5 bases). With 2 bases removed from V and 5 bases from J, the gap between germline ends came to 18 bases. The germline CDR1 and CDR2 sequences are WSHSY and SAAADI. The length of the CDR3 is 16 residues. The CDR3 region has the DNA TGCGCCAGCAGTGAGCCCTTATGGGGGTCGTTTTATGGCTACACCTTC. Translated: CASSEPLWGSFYGYTF.

This chain links TRBV18 with TRBJ2-7, with D possibly matching TRBD1 (6 bases). The CDR3 consists of 16 residues. Germline V CDR1 and CDR2: KGHSH, LQKENI. Between the trimmed V and J ends, which lost 5 bases and 6 bases, there was a span of 23 bases. The CDR3 spells CASSAPTGRSVGEQYF. CDR3 coding DNA: TGTGCCAGCTCAGCTCCCACAGGGAGATCGGTCGGCGAGCAGTACTTC.

This clone has more than one count but fewer than ten. The chain combines TRBV6-1 with TRBJ2-4, with D unresolved. V lost 1 base and J 4 bases, leaving 5 bases between the germline ends. The CDR3 consists of 13 residues. In germline, CDR1 is MNHNS, CDR2 SASEGT. DNA for the CDR3: TGTGCCAGCAGTGAAGTACAGAAAAACATTCAGTACTTC. It yields the protein CASSEVQKNIQYF.

The V and J genes are TRBV19 and TRBJ1-1; no firm D call. V lost 4 bases and J lost 1, with 4 bases in between. Germline loops: CDR1 LNHDA, CDR2 SQIVND (reference sequence). The CDR3 length is 12 residues. The CDR3 coding sequence is TGTGCCAGTAGTAGGAAGAACACTGAAGCTTTCTTT. Its protein product is CASSRKNTEAFF.